These 16 T cell receptor beta chains were all obtained from the same sample, sequenced in a study of blood T cell repertoires in COVID-19. Libraries were prepared by immunoSEQ multiplex PCR; TCRdb keeps only in-frame clonotypes and omits some of them. Of about 80,000 clones listed, approximately 89% are singletons. The material sequenced was peripheral blood. These receptors were taken from a man between 65 and 85 years old with active or convalescent COVID-19.

Only one count was recorded for this clone. This sequence joins TRBV5-4 and TRBJ2-3; 7 nucleotides align to TRBD2. Germline V lookup: CDR1 SGHNT, CDR2 YYREEE (reference sequence). Losses at the gene ends were 5 bases for V and 7 bases for J; bases not matched to a gene: 7. The CDR3 sequence is 13 residues long. The DNA for the CDR3 is TGTGCCAGCAGGACTAGCCCTGATAATACGCAGTATTTT. Its protein product is CASRTSPDNTQYF.

The chain employs TRBV7-9 and TRBJ1-6; D perhaps matches TRBD1 (5 bases). The germline V and J ends were trimmed by 5 bases and 0 bases, with 20 bases remaining between them. There are 19 residues in the CDR3. Germline CDR1 reads SEHNR; CDR2 reads FQNEAQ (reference sequence). The DNA of the CDR3 is TGTGCCAGCAGCCCAGCGGGGGATCGGCCCAGCTCCTATAATTCACCCCTCCACTTT. Translating gives CASSPAGDRPSSYNSPLHF.

This clone was picked up one time. The CDR3 spells CASSEESGYGYEQYF. The CDR3 nucleotides read TGTGCCAGCAGCGAGGAGAGCGGGTACGGCTACGAGCAGTACTTC. V and J are TRBV25-1 and TRBJ2-7; perhaps TRBD2 as D (6 bases). Trimming shortened V by 6 bases and J by 3 bases, and 18 bases separated the two germline ends. CDR1 and CDR2 from the germline V gene are MGHDK and SYGVNS. This CDR3 has 15 amino acids.

V and J are TRBV6-2 or TRBV6-3 and TRBJ1-2; 8 bases map to TRBD1. V gave up 0 bases and J gave up 2 bases; unmatched junction bases: 2. There are 15 residues in the CDR3. CDR1 is MNHEY, CDR2 SVGEGT, per germline. DNA of the CDR3: TGTGCCAGCAGTTACTCTAGACAGGGGAACTATGGCTACACCTTC. Translating gives CASSYSRQGNYGYTF.

The genes are TRBV2 and TRBJ2-5; D ambiguous. CDR1 is SNHLY and CDR2 is FYNNEI in the germline V gene. The V end was cut by 6 bases, the J end by 1 base, with 9 bases between. This CDR3 contains 13 residues. CDR3 region: CASSLSSQETQYF. The CDR3 DNA follows: TGTGCCAGCAGCTTGTCCTCCCAAGAGACCCAGTACTTC.

This clone was detected once. This sequence joins TRBV30 and TRBJ1-2, with 9 bases aligning to TRBD1. The length of the CDR3 is 13 residues. Per the germline V gene, CDR1 is GTSNPN and CDR2 is SVGIG (reference sequence). The V segment lost 5 bases and the J segment 8 bases; nucleotides outside the gene matches: 9. The CDR3 DNA is TGTGCCTGGGAAGGGACAGGGCGTGGAGGCTACACCTTC. Protein sequence: CAWEGTGRGGYTF.

Here the CDR3 DNA reads TGTGCCAGCAGCTTCAGCGGGGGGGCCCTGGATGAGCAGTTCTTC. It specifies CASSFSGGALDEQFF. The V and J genes are TRBV13 and TRBJ2-1, with 10 bases matching TRBD2. CDR1 and CDR2 from the germline V gene are PRHDT and FYEKMQ (reference sequence). Trimming cost V 3 bases and J 8 bases; bases outside gene matches: 7. CDR3 length: 15 amino acids.

The V call is TRBV5-1, the J call TRBJ2-7, with TRBD1 matching 8 bases. The CDR3 runs to 14 residues. Germline CDR1 is SGHRS and CDR2 is YFSETQ. V gave up 3 bases and J gave up 2 bases; unmatched junction bases: 4. The CDR3 is CASSWRDRPYEQYF. In DNA form, the CDR3 reads TGCGCCAGCAGCTGGAGGGACAGGCCCTACGAGCAGTACTTC.

This chain uses TRBV3-1 (or the pseudogene TRBV3-2) with TRBJ2-2; 8 nucleotides line up with TRBD2. Germline V CDR1 and CDR2: LGHDT, YNNKEL (reference sequence). J was trimmed by 6 bases and V by 1 base; bases with no gene match: 4. The CDR3 loop spans 15 amino acids. CDR3 bases: TGTGCCAGCAGCCAAGCGGGGGGGCCGTCCGGGGAGCTGTTTTTT. It is translated as CASSQAGGPSGELFF.

The chain couples TRBV21-1 to TRBJ1-1. TRBV21-1 is given as a pseudogene. This CDR3 is 12 amino acids long. The CDR3 nucleotides read TGTGCCAGCAGATCTTCCGGGAGTGAAGCTTTCTTT. This codes for CASRSSGSEAFF.

The V and J genes are TRBV5-4 and TRBJ1-2; D is possibly TRBD1 (6 bases). V lost 0 bases and J lost 5, with 17 bases in between. The germline gives CDR1 SGHNT, CDR2 YYREEE (reference sequence). This CDR3 is 16 amino acids long. The DNA of the CDR3 is TGTGCCAGCAGCTTGGAACAGGGTGGGTCCGTTTATGGCTACACCTTC. It is translated as CASSLEQGGSVYGYTF.

This chain connects TRBV18 to TRBJ2-6, with D tentatively TRBD1 (6 bases). Trimming took 6 bases from V and 11 from J, leaving 17 bases between them. CDR3 length: 14 residues. Germline loops: CDR1 KGHSH, CDR2 LQKENI. The CDR3, as DNA: TGTGCCAGCTCTCCAGGACAGAGTTCACACGTCCTGACTTTC. This gives the protein CASSPGQSSHVLTF.

The chain links TRBV19 to TRBJ1-2; D is uncertain. This CDR3 spans 14 amino acids. The germline CDR1 and CDR2 sequences are LNHDA and SQIVND (reference sequence). The V end was cut by 5 bases, the J end by 5 bases, with 15 bases between. The CDR3 sequence is CASSPRERAYGYTF. For the CDR3, the DNA is TGTGCCAGTAGTCCCCGGGAAAGGGCTTATGGCTACACCTTC.

The CDR3 region is CASSIERGETQYF. The CDR3, as DNA: TGTGCCAGTAGTATAGAGAGAGGAGAGACCCAGTACTTC. V usage is TRBV19 and J usage is TRBJ2-5; no definite D call. The CDR3 is made up of 13 amino acids. With 0 bases removed from V and 4 bases from J, the gap between germline ends came to 6 bases. The germline V gene has CDR1 LNHDA and CDR2 SQIVND (reference sequence). The variable domain in full, with the rest retrieved from reference TRBV19 and TRBJ2-5, is DGGITQSPKYLFRKEGQNVTLSCEQNLNHDAMYWYRQDPGQGLRLIYYSQIVNDFQKGDIAEGYSVSREKKESFPLTVTSAQKNPTAFYLCASSIERGETQYFGPGTRLLVL.

This chain joins TRBV2 and TRBJ2-7, with no clear D. This CDR3 is built from 11 residues. V lost 5 bases to trimming and J lost 5 bases, with 7 bases between them. The germline V gene encodes CDR1 SNHLY and CDR2 FYNNEI. The CDR3 is CASSTPDEQYF. For the CDR3, the DNA is TGTGCCAGCAGTACCCCGGACGAGCAGTACTTC.

This rearrangement joins TRBV14 to TRBJ1-2, with a tentative D call TRBD1 (5 bases). The CDR3 runs to 13 residues. The V end lost 0 bases, the J end lost 7 bases, and 9 bases lay between the germline ends. Germline-derived CDR1 and CDR2 are SGHDN and FVKESK. CDR3 sequence: CASSQDIRGGYTF. CDR3 nucleotide sequence: TGTGCCAGCAGCCAAGATATAAGGGGTGGCTACACCTTC. The whole variable domain, filled in from reference TRBV14 and TRBJ1-2, reads EAGVTQFPSHSVIEKGQTVTLRCDPISGHDNLYWYRRVMGKEIKFLLHFVKESKQDESGMPNNRFLAERTGGTYSTLKVQPAELEDSGVYFCASSQDIRGGYTFGSGTRLTVV.